The 8 T cell receptor beta chains presented below share a single source sample, sequenced in a study of CD8+CD57+ T cells in acquired aplastic anemia. Sequencing was done on patients that had shown CD8+CD57+ cell expansion by flow cytometry. The TCR beta profiling, which covered VDJ combination and CDR3 sequence, was carried out using genomic DNA as the template. In TCRdb, the reads were re-called with MiXCR into one record per CDR3 protein. The table includes 100,000 to 150,000 distinct CDR3 sequences, approximately 61% detected once. Sequencing was done on a sample of sorted CD4+, CD8+, or CD8+CD57+ T cells (not recorded which) from PBMCs. These receptors all stem from a human donor with aplastic anemia.

The chain couples TRBV4-1 to TRBJ1-6; 9 positions match TRBD1. Germline CDR1 and CDR2: MGHRA and YSYEKL. The junction had 5 bases not matched to a gene; V was cut back by 1 base and J by 10 bases. This CDR3 has 15 amino acids. CDR3 DNA: TGCGCCAGCAGCCAAGGGGGACAGGGTGGATCACCCCTCCACTTT. Translating gives CASSQGGQGGSPLHF.

About this clonotype: No conserved phenylalanine or tryptophan ends this CDR3, so it is likely a read error. The rearrangement links TRBV6-4 to TRBJ2-1; 10 bases are shared with TRBD2. Germline assignment: CDR1 MRHNA and CDR2 SNTAGT. J gave up 4 bases and V 0 bases, and 0 bases lay outside the gene matches. The CDR3 is 15 amino acids. The CDR3 DNA sequence: TGTGCCAGCAGTGACTCAGCGGGGGGGTACAATGAGCAGTTCGTC. As protein: CASSDSAGGYNEQFV.

The chain employs TRBV7-9 and TRBJ2-7, with D tentatively TRBD2 (5 bases). Trimming cost V 5 bases and J 3 bases, with 11 bases left between them. This CDR3 has 13 amino acids. Germline V CDR1 and CDR2: SEHNR, FQNEAQ (reference sequence). This CDR3 reads CASSRENFYEQYF. The DNA of the CDR3 is TGTGCCAGCAGCAGGGAGAATTTCTACGAGCAGTACTTC. Combining the CDR3 with reference TRBV7-9 and TRBJ2-7 gives the whole variable domain DTGVSQNPRHKITKRGQNVTFRCDPISEHNRLYWYRQTLGQGPEFLTYFQNEAQLEKSRLLSDRFSAERPKGSFSTLEIQRTEQGDSAMYLCASSRENFYEQYFGPGTRLTVT.

J is TRBJ2-3 and V is TRBV6-4; D is uncertain. V was clipped by 1 base and J by 1 base, with 12 bases between them. Germline loops: CDR1 MRHNA, CDR2 SNTAGT. The CDR3 loop spans 16 amino acids. The CDR3 region is CASSDLSASGTDTQYF. The CDR3 DNA follows: TGTGCCAGCAGTGACTTGAGTGCATCCGGCACAGATACGCAGTATTTT.

Points on this clonotype: Possible read error: a much larger clone is one base away. The chain recombines TRBV9 with TRBJ1-1, with 11 nucleotides matching TRBD1. CDR3 length: 13 residues. Looked up from germline, CDR1 is SGDLS and CDR2 is YYNGEE. In DNA form, the CDR3 reads TGTGCCAGCAGCGGGACAGGGGGCACTGACGCTTTCTTT. Protein: CASSGTGGTDAFF.

This clonotype was detected ten times or more. This sequence joins TRBV7-9 and TRBJ2-7; TRBD2 matches at 7 bases. Germline V gene data show CDR1 as SEHNR and CDR2 as FQNEAQ (reference sequence). V shed 5 bases, J shed 2 bases, and the junction held 3 bases outside the gene matches. The CDR3 is 13 residues long. The CDR3 sequence: CASSGGVAYEQYF. CDR3 nucleotide sequence: TGTGCCAGCAGCGGGGGGGTGGCCTACGAGCAGTACTTC.

Remarks on this clonotype: This may be a read error: a much more frequent sequence differs by one nucleotide. The V and J genes are TRBV11-2 and TRBJ2-7; D perhaps matches TRBD1 (5 bases). V lost 5 bases and J 3 bases, leaving 17 bases between the germline ends. The CDR3 is 15 residues long. The germline V gene encodes CDR1 SGHAT and CDR2 FQNNGV. Here the CDR3 reads CASSLRQGANYEQYF. DNA of the CDR3: TGTGCCAGCAGCCTTCGGCAGGGTGCTAACTACGAGCAGTACTTC.

This sequence joins TRBV27 and TRBJ1-5, with TRBD1 identical over 9 bases. This CDR3 is 17 amino acids long. The V segment lost 2 bases and the J segment 5 bases; nucleotides outside the gene matches: 10. Germline loops: CDR1 MNHEY, CDR2 SMNVEV (reference sequence). The CDR3 coding sequence is TGTGCCAGCAGTTTAGGGGCGGGACAGGGCGTGCATCAGCCCCAGCATTTT. It yields the protein CASSLGAGQGVHQPQHF.